This T cell receptor delta chain was recovered during a study of γδ T cells in repeated Plasmodium falciparum infection. Notes on the study in general: Malian children's Vdelta2-negative repertoires appeared more expanded and less diverse than Australians'. Vgamma9/Vdelta2+ repertoires stayed stably polyclonal over time and infection.

Bulk repertoires came from Vgamma9/Vdelta2+ or Vdelta2-negative gammadelta T cells flow-sorted from PBMC. The sample holds a few counts of this clone. What it binds is not known. The protein recorded in TCRdb matches a much larger clone and deviates from this DNA's translation at residue 19, suggesting a read error; the protein here is obtained by translating the DNA. TCRdb fed the multiplex PCR reads to CATT. The data contain roughly 50,000 delta-chain clones, 1.5% to 2% of them seen just once; the ten biggest clones take up roughly 9.2%. This CDR3 is built from 21 residues. Germline assignment: CDR1 GEAIGNYY and CDR2 EKD.

The sequence came from a pool of human donors (malaria-infected and uninfected, not separated). Sequencing input: gamma-delta T cells from blood. J gene calling gave no result, while the V gene is TRDV2; TRDD3, the table's D call, lacks a check against the DNA. Here the CDR3 DNA reads TGTGCCTGTGACGTCCTACTGGGGGATACGGCAGGGCGGGGGTACACCGATAAACCCATCTTT. Translation gives CACDVLLGDTAGRGYTDKPIF.